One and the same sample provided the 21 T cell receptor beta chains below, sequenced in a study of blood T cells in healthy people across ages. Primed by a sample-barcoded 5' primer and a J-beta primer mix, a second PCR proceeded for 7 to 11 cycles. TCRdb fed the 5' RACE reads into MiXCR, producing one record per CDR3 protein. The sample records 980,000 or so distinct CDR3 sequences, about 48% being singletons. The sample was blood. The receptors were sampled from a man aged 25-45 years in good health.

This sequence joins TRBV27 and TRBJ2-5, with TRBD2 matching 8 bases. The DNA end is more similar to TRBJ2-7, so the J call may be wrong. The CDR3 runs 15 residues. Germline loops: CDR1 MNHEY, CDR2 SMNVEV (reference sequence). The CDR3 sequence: CASSYLRGAADEQYF. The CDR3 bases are TGTGCCAGCAGCTATTTGCGGGGGGCGGCCGACGAGCAGTACTTC.

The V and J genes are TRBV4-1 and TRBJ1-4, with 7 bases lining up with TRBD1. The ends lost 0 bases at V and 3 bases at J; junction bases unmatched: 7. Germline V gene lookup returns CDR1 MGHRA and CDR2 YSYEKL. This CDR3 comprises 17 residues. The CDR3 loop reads CASSQDPLQGANEKLFF. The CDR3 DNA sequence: TGCGCCAGCAGCCAAGATCCTCTTCAGGGGGCTAATGAAAAACTGTTTTTT.

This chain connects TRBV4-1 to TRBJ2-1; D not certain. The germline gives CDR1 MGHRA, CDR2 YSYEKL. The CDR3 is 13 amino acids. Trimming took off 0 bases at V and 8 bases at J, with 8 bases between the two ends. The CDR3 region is CASSQDGDDEQFF. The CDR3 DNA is TGCGCCAGCAGCCAAGATGGGGATGATGAGCAGTTCTTC.

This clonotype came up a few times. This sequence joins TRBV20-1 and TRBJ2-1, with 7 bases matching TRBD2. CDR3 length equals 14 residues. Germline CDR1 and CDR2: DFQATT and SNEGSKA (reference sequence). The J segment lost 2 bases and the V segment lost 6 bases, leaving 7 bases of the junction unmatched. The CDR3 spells CSARRGGTYNEQFF. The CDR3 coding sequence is TGCAGTGCCCGACGCGGGGGAACCTACAATGAGCAGTTCTTC.

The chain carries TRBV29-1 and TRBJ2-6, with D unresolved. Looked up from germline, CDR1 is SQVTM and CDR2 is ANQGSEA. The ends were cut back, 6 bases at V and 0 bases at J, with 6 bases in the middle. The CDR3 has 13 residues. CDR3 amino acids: CSVDISGANVLTF. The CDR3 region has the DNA TGCAGCGTAGACATCTCTGGGGCCAACGTCCTGACTTTC.

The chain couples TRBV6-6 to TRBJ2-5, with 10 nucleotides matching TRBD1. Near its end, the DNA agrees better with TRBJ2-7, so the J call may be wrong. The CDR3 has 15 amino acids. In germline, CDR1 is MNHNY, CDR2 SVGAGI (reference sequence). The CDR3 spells CASSLDRGRYDEQYF. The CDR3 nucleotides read TGTGCCAGCAGTTTAGACAGGGGGCGATATGACGAGCAGTACTTC.

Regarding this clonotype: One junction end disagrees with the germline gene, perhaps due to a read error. CDR3 residues: CAGSPTSGRNEQFF. Here the CDR3 DNA reads TGTGCCGGCAGTCCAACTAGCGGGCGGAATGAGCAGTTCTTC. J is TRBJ2-1 and V is TRBV6-6, with 9 nucleotides matching TRBD2. Germline CDR1 reads MNHNY; CDR2 reads SVGAGI (reference sequence). The CDR3 is 14 amino acids.

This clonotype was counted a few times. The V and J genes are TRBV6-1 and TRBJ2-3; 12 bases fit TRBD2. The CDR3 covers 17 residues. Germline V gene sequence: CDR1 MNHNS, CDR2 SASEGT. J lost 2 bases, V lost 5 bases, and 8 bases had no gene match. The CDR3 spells CASSSASGGALTDTQYF. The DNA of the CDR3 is TGTGCCAGCAGTAGTGCTAGCGGGGGGGCACTCACAGATACGCAGTATTTT.

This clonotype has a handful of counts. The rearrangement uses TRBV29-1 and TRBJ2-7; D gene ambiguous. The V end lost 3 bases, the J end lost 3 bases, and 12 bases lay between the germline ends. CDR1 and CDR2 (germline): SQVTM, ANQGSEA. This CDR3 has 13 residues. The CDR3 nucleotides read TGCAGCGTTGAGGGTAGCAGGCTCTACGAGCAGTACTTC. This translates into CSVEGSRLYEQYF.

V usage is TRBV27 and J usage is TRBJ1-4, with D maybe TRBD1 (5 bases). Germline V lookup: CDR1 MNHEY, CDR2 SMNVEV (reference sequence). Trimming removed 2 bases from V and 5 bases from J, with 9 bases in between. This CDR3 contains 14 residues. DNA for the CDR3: TGTGCCAGCAGTTTAAGGGACCGAAATGAAAAACTGTTTTTT. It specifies CASSLRDRNEKLFF.

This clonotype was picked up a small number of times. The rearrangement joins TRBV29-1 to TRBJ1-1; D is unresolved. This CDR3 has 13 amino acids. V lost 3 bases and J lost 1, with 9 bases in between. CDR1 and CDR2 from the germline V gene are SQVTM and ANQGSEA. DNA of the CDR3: TGCAGCGTTGATCGCGGCCCGAACACTGAAGCTTTCTTT. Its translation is CSVDRGPNTEAFF.

CDR3 amino acids: CAIRLGQGAEEQYF. The DNA of the CDR3 is TGTGCCATCAGATTGGGACAGGGGGCGGAAGAGCAGTACTTC. The chain combines TRBV10-3 with TRBJ2-7; TRBD1 agrees at 12 bases. CDR1 is ENHRY and CDR2 is SYGVKD in the germline V gene. This CDR3 spans 14 amino acids. J gave up 7 bases and V 6 bases, and 7 bases lay outside the gene matches.

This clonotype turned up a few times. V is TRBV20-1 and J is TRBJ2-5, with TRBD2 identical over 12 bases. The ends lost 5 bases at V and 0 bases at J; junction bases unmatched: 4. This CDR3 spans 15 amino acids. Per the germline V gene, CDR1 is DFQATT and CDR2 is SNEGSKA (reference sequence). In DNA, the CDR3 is TGCAGTGCTCAGACTAGCGGGGGCAACCAAGAGACCCAGTACTTC. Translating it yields CSAQTSGGNQETQYF.

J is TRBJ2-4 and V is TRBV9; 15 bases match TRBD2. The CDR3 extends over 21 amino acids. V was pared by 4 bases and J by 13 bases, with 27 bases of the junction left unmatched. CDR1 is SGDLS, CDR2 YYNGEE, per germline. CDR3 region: CASSPPRLGLAGGSSYNEQYF. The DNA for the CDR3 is TGTGCCAGCAGCCCCCCTCGTTTGGGACTAGCGGGGGGAAGCTCCTACAATGAGCAGTACTTC.

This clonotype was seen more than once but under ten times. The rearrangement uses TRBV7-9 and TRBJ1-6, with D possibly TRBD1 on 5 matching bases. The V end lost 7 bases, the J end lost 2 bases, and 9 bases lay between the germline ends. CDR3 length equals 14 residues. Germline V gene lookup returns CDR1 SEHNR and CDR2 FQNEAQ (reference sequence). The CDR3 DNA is TGTGCCAGCACAGGGAGGACCTATAATTCACCCCTCCACTTT. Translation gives CASTGRTYNSPLHF.

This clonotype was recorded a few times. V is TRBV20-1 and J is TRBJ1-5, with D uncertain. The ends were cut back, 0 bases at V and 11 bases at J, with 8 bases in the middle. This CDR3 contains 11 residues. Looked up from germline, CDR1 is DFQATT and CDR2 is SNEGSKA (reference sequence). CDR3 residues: CSARDLKTQHF. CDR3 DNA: TGCAGTGCTAGAGATCTTAAAACCCAGCATTTT.

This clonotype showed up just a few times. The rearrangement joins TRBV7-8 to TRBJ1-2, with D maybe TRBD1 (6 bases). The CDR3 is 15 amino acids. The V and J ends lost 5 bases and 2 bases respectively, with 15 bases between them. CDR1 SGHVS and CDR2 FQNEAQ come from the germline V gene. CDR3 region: CASSPRTAANYGYTF. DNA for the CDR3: TGTGCCAGCAGCCCACGGACAGCTGCAAACTATGGCTACACCTTC.

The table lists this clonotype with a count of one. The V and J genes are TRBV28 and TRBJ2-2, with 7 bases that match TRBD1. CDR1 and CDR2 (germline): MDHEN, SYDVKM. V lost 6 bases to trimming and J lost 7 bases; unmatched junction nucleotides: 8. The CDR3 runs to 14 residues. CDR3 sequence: CASSRTGPGGELFF. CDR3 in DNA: TGTGCCAGCAGCCGGACAGGCCCGGGCGGGGAGCTGTTTTTT.

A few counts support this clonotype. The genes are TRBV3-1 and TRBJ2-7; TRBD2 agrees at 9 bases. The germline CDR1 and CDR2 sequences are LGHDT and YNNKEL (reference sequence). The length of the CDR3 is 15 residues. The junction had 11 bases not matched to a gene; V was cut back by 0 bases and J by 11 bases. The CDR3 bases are TGTGCCAGCAGCCAAGAGCGATTGAGCGGGGGGAAGGAGTACTTC. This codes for CASSQERLSGGKEYF.

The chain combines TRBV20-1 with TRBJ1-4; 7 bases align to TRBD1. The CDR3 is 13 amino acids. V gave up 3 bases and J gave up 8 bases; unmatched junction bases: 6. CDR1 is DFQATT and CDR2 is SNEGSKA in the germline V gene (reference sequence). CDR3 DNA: TGCAGTGCTAGGGGTGGGGACAGCGAAAAACTGTTTTTT. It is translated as CSARGGDSEKLFF.

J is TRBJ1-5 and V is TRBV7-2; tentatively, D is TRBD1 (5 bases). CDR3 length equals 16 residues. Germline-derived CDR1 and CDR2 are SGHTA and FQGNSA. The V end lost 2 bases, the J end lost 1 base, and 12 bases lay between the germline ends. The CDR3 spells CASSLREGRSNQPQHF. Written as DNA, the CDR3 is TGTGCCAGCAGCTTAAGGGAGGGGAGAAGCAATCAGCCCCAGCATTTT.